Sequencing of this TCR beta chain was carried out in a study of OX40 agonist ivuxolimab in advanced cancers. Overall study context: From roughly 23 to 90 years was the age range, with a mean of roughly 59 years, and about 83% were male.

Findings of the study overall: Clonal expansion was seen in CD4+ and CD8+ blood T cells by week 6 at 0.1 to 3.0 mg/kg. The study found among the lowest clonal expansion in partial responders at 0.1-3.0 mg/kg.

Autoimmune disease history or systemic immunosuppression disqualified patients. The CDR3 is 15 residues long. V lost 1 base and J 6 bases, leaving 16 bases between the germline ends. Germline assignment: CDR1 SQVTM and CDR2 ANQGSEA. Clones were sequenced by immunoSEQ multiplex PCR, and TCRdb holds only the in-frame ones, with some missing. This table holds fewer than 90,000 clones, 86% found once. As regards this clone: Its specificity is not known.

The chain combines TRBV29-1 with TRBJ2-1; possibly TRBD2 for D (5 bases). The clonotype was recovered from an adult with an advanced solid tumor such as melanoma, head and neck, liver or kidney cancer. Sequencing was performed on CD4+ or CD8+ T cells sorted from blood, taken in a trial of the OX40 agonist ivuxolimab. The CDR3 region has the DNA TGCAGCGTTGAAGGTTCAGCTAGCCAAAGCAATGAGCAGTTCTTC. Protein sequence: CSVEGSASQSNEQFF.